This T cell receptor beta chain was captured by sequencing in a study of blood T cell repertoires in COVID-19. The CDR3 loop spans 15 amino acids. Trimming removed 2 bases at V and 0 bases at J, with 11 bases between. Germline V gene data show CDR1 as GTSNPN and CDR2 as SVGIG (reference sequence). Original handling: Cell counts per sample came from amplifying reference gene primers. Clones were read by immunoSEQ multiplex PCR, and TCRdb kept only the in-frame ones, dropping some. V, J and clone size reflect that table, while D and trimming were determined from the DNA. The data contain about 64,000 clones, about nine tenths of them seen just once; the ten biggest clones take up around a tenth.

The clonotype comes from a woman aged 80 or older with active COVID-19. The sequenced sample was peripheral blood. This chain connects TRBV30 to TRBJ2-4, with a tentative D call TRBD2 (5 bases). For the CDR3, the DNA is TGTGCCTGGAGTCCCCCCGGACTAGCCAAAAACATTCAGTACTTC. As protein: CAWSPPGLAKNIQYF.